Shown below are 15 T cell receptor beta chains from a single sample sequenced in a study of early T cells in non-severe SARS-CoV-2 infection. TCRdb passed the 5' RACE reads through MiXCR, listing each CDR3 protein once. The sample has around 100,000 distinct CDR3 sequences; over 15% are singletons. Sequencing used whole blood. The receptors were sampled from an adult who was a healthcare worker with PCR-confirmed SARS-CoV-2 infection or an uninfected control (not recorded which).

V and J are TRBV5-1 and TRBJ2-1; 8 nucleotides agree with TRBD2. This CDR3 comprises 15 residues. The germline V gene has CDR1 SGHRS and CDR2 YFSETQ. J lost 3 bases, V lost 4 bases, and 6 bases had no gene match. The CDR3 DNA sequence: TGCGCCAGCAGCACCGGGACTAGACTCTACAATGAGCAGTTCTTC. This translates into CASSTGTRLYNEQFF.

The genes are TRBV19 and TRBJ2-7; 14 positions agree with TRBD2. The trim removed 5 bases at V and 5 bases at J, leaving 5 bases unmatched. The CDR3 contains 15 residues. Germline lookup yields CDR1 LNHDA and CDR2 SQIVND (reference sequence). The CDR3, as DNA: TGTGCCAGTAGTCCCCAGGGACTAGCGGGAGACGAGCAGTACTTC. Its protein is CASSPQGLAGDEQYF.

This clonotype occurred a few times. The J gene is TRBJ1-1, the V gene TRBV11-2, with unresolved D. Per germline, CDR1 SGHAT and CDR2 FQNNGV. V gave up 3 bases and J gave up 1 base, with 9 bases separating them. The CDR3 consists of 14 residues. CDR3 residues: CASSFARKNTEAFF. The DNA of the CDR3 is TGTGCCAGCAGCTTCGCCCGTAAGAACACTGAAGCTTTCTTT.

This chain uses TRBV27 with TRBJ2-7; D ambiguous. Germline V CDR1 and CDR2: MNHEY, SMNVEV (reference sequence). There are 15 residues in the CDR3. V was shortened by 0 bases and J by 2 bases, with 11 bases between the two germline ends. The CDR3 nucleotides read TGTGCCAGCAGTTTATCTGCGCGGTCTACCTACGAGCAGTACTTC. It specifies CASSLSARSTYEQYF.

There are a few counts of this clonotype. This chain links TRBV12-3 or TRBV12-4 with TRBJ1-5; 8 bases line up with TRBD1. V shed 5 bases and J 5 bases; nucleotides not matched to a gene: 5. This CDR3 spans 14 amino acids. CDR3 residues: CASSPGGYYQPQHF. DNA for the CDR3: TGTGCCAGCAGTCCAGGGGGCTACTATCAGCCCCAGCATTTT.

The CDR3 region is CSVGGGLSTGELFF. CDR3 bases: TGCAGCGTCGGCGGGGGCCTGAGCACCGGGGAGCTGTTTTTT. The chain uses TRBV29-1 and TRBJ2-2; maybe TRBD2 (7 bases). The CDR3 has 14 amino acids. Germline V gene sequence: CDR1 SQVTM, CDR2 ANQGSEA. V lost 6 bases, J lost 4 bases, and 15 bases lay in between.

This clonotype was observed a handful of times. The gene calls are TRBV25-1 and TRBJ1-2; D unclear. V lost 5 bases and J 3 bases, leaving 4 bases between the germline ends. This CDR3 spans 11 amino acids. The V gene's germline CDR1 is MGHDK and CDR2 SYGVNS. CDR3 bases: TGTGCCAGCAGTTTTGACTATGGCTACACCTTC. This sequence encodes CASSFDYGYTF.

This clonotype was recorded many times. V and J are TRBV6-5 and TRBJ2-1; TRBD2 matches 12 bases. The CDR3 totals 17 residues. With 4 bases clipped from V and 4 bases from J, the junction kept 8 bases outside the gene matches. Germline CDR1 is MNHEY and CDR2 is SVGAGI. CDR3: CASSLRTSGALYNEQFF. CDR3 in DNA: TGTGCCAGCAGTTTAAGGACTAGCGGGGCCCTTTACAATGAGCAGTTCTTC.

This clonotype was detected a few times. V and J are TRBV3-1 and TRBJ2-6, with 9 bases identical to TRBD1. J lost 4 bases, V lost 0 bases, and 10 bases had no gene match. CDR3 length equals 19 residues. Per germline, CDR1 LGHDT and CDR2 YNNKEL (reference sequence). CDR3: CASSQDSRGQGDGANVLTF. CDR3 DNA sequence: TGTGCCAGCAGCCAAGACAGCAGGGGACAGGGCGACGGGGCCAACGTCCTGACTTTC.

CDR3 nucleotide sequence: TGCGCCAGCAGCTTGGGACTAGCGGGGATAACCAGGGAGACCCAGTACTTC. Its translation is CASSLGLAGITRETQYF. The chain couples TRBV5-1 to TRBJ2-5, with TRBD2 matching 11 bases. Germline loops: CDR1 SGHRS, CDR2 YFSETQ. V trimming: 0 bases; J trimming: 5 bases; junction bases outside the gene matches: 9. CDR3 size: 17 residues.

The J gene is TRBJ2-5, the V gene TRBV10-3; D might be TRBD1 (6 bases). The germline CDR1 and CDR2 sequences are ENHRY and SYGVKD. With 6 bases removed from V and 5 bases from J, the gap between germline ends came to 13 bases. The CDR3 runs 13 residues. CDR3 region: CAIRGARGETQYF. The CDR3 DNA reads TGTGCCATCAGAGGCGCTAGGGGGGAGACCCAGTACTTC.

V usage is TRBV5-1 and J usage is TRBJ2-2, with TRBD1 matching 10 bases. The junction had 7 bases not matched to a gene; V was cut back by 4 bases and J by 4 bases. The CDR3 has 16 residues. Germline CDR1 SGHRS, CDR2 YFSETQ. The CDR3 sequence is CASSLSGTGATGELFF. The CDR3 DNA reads TGCGCCAGCAGCCTTTCCGGGACAGGGGCCACCGGGGAGCTGTTTTTT.

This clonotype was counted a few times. The CDR3 is CASKYGTAYGYTF. The CDR3 DNA is TGTGCCAGCAAATATGGGACAGCCTATGGCTACACCTTC. The V and J genes are TRBV27 and TRBJ1-2; TRBD1 agrees at 7 bases. Trimming cost V 7 bases and J 4 bases; bases outside gene matches: 6. The V gene's germline CDR1 is MNHEY and CDR2 SMNVEV (reference sequence). The length of the CDR3 is 13 residues.

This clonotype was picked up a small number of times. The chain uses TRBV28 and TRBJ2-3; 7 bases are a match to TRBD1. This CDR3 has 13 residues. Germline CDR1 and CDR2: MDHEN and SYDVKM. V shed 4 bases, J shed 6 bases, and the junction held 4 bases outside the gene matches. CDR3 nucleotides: TGTGCCAGCAGTTCCACAGGGGCGGATACGCAGTATTTT. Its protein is CASSSTGADTQYF.

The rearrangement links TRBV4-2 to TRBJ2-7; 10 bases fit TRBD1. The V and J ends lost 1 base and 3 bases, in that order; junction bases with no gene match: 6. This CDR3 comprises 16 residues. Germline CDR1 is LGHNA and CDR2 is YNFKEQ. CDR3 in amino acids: CASSQGQGAPVYEQYF. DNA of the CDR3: TGTGCCAGCAGCCAAGGACAGGGGGCCCCCGTCTACGAGCAGTACTTC.